The entry below describes one T cell receptor (beta chain). The V and J ends lost 5 bases and 4 bases respectively, with 8 bases between them. CDR3 length: 12 residues. These data originate in a study of blood T cell repertoires in COVID-19. Original methodology: Amplified reference gene primers provided the basis for estimating nucleated cell counts. TCRdb keeps only in-frame clones here, not all; method: immunoSEQ multiplex PCR. V, J and clone size are taken as reported in that table, and D and trimming were inferred from the DNA itself. The data hold 60,000 or so clones, with around 89% observed a single time.

The material sequenced was peripheral blood. This sequence was found in a woman in her sixties or seventies with active COVID-19. The chain links TRBV12-3 or TRBV12-4 to TRBJ1-1, with TRBD1 as a possible D gene (6 bases). The CDR3 DNA reads as TGTGCCAGCAGTGCAGGGGTCACTGAAGCTTTCTTT. Amino acid sequence: CASSAGVTEAFF.